Below, 13 T cell receptor beta chains from the same sample are listed, as sequenced in a study of T cells after yellow fever vaccination. TCRdb reprocessed the 5' RACE reads with MiXCR, giving one entry per CDR3 protein. This sample has more than 95,000 distinct CDR3 sequences; 7.4% occur once, and the top ten carry 2.5%. Sequencing was performed on CD4+ T cells sorted from PBMCs, taken around 10 days after the first yellow fever vaccination. These TCRs come from a man younger than 35 who received the YFV17D yellow fever vaccine.

As to this clonotype: Just one base apart from a much larger clone, this may be a read error. This chain uses TRBV5-1 with TRBJ1-2, with no clear D. Germline-derived CDR1 and CDR2 are SGHRS and YFSETQ. This CDR3 has 11 amino acids. Trimming removed 0 bases at V and 8 bases at J, with 5 bases between. The CDR3 DNA reads TGCGCCAGCAGCTTGGAGTCCGGCTACACCTTC. Amino acids: CASSLESGYTF.

This clonotype turned up a few times. The V and J genes are TRBV20-1 and TRBJ2-7; D not resolved. CDR3 length: 14 amino acids. V was pared by 3 bases and J by 3 bases, with 15 bases between. Germline V CDR1 and CDR2: DFQATT, SNEGSKA (reference sequence). This CDR3 reads CSARGGSLRYEQYF. In DNA form, the CDR3 reads TGCAGTGCTAGGGGTGGCAGCCTTCGCTACGAGCAGTACTTC.

This clonotype was counted many times. This chain connects TRBV5-1 to TRBJ2-6; D gene uncertain. Germline lookup yields CDR1 SGHRS and CDR2 YFSETQ. V gave up 0 bases and J gave up 0 bases, with 13 bases separating them. This CDR3 region has 18 residues. The CDR3 loop reads CASSLARRRNSGANVLTF. CDR3 nucleotides: TGCGCCAGCAGCTTGGCCCGTAGAAGGAACTCTGGGGCCAACGTCCTGACTTTC.

Ten or more counts support this clonotype. V gene TRBV6-2 or TRBV6-3 combines with J gene TRBJ2-5, with D perhaps matching TRBD1 (5 bases). V was clipped by 4 bases and J by 3 bases, with 24 bases between them. Germline V gene sequence: CDR1 MNHEY, CDR2 SVGEGT. The CDR3 covers 18 residues. CDR3 DNA sequence: TGTGCCAGCAGTTGGGGCACGGCCAGATCGTGGCAAAAAGAGACCCAGTACTTC. Protein: CASSWGTARSWQKETQYF.

As regards this clonotype: The junction departs from germline at one end; a sequencing error may be responsible. The V and J genes are TRBV24-1 and TRBJ2-3; D is unclear. Per the germline V gene, CDR1 is KGHDR and CDR2 is SFDVKD. CDR3 length: 12 residues. The CDR3 region is CDTSGSTDTQYF. Here the CDR3 DNA reads TGTGACACCAGTGGTAGCACAGATACGCAGTATTTT.

This clonotype was detected many times. The chain recombines TRBV9 with TRBJ2-5, with 7 bases fitting TRBD2. CDR3 size: 15 residues. With 5 bases clipped from V and 3 bases from J, the junction kept 10 bases outside the gene matches. Germline CDR1 reads SGDLS; CDR2 reads YYNGEE. DNA of the CDR3: TGTGCCAGCAGACCCGGTTGGGGGGGTGAAGAGACCCAGTACTTC. Protein product: CASRPGWGGEETQYF.

The chain employs TRBV11-2 and TRBJ1-2; D may be TRBD1 (6 bases). The CDR3 contains 15 residues. The germline V gene encodes CDR1 SGHAT and CDR2 FQNNGV. Trimming took off 1 base at V and 6 bases at J, with 15 bases between the two ends. The CDR3 protein is CASSLARQAGHGYTF. CDR3 coding DNA: TGTGCCAGCAGCTTAGCAAGACAGGCAGGCCATGGCTACACCTTC.

This clonotype has a count of ten or more. The chain recombines TRBV4-1 with TRBJ1-5, with a tentative D call TRBD1 (5 bases). Germline CDR1 is MGHRA and CDR2 is YSYEKL. V lost 0 bases and J 1 base, leaving 13 bases between the germline ends. This CDR3 spans 17 amino acids. The CDR3: CASSQDRSGMSNQPQHF. The DNA of the CDR3 is TGCGCCAGCAGCCAAGATCGATCAGGGATGAGCAATCAGCCCCAGCATTTT.

This clonotype was counted many times. This chain uses TRBV5-1 with TRBJ2-4, with D possibly being TRBD1 (7 bases). Trimming took 3 bases from V and 6 from J, leaving 13 bases between them. CDR1 is SGHRS and CDR2 is YFSETQ in the germline V gene. CDR3 size: 14 residues. The CDR3 DNA follows: TGCGCCAGCAGCTCCCTCCAGGGGGGAAACATTCAGTACTTC. Translation: CASSSLQGGNIQYF.

This clonotype showed up many times. V gene TRBV20-1 combines with J gene TRBJ2-3; D not resolved. The V end was cut by 4 bases, the J end by 2 bases, with 7 bases between. The CDR3 spans 12 residues. CDR1 and CDR2 from the germline V gene are DFQATT and SNEGSKA (reference sequence). CDR3 bases: TGCAGTGCTAATGGATTCACAGATACGCAGTATTTT. Translating gives CSANGFTDTQYF.

The V and J genes are TRBV6-1 and TRBJ2-1; D is unclear. Germline V lookup: CDR1 MNHNS, CDR2 SASEGT. With 7 bases removed from V and 7 bases from J, the gap between germline ends came to 14 bases. The length of the CDR3 is 13 residues. The CDR3 nucleotides are TGTGCCAGCACCCGCGACCAGAGGAATGAGCAGTTCTTC. Translated: CASTRDQRNEQFF.

This clonotype has a count of ten or more. The chain recombines TRBV20-1 with TRBJ2-7; 7 nucleotides align to TRBD2. In germline, CDR1 is DFQATT, CDR2 SNEGSKA (reference sequence). The junction had 9 bases not matched to a gene; V was cut back by 1 base and J by 6 bases. CDR3 length: 14 amino acids. DNA for the CDR3: TGCAGTGCTAGAGTTGGCGGGGGAGTCTCCGAGCAGTACTTC. Its protein is CSARVGGGVSEQYF.

This clonotype has ten or more counts. The V call is TRBV29-1, the J call TRBJ1-1; D is uncertain. CDR1 is SQVTM, CDR2 ANQGSEA, per germline. The CDR3 is 11 amino acids. CDR3 amino acids: CRAQVNTEAFF. The CDR3 DNA reads as TGCAGGGCCCAGGTGAACACTGAAGCTTTCTTT.